This T cell receptor beta chain was sequenced during a study of shared clonotypes between healthy human individuals. Notes on the study in general: The study drew on few donors, limiting represented genetic and exposure-history diversity. Clonotypes that were shared across a handful of donors made up 4.5% to 5% of naive CD4 clonotypes.

Sequenced by immunoSEQ multiplex PCR; TCRdb stores in-frame clones only, minus some. The sample lists under 650,000 clones; almost 97% were seen once. The study drew its donors from healthy HIV-negative adults without recent acute infections or vaccinations. This clone has more than one count but fewer than ten. Its matching antigen is unknown. The germline gives CDR1 LNHDA, CDR2 SQIVND (reference sequence). This CDR3 spans 14 amino acids. J lost 6 bases, V lost 6 bases, and 8 bases had no gene match. V and J are TRBV19 and TRBJ2-7; 10 bases are a match to TRBD1. The sample taken for sequencing was naive CD4+ T cells sorted from blood. Regarding subset: CD45RA+ positively selected. The sequence derives from a woman under 40 in good health. The CDR3 region is CASRRDRGTSEQYF. CDR3 DNA: TGTGCCAGTAGGAGGGACAGGGGTACAAGCGAGCAGTACTTC.